This TCR beta chain was found in a study of blood T cell repertoires in COVID-19. Background on the study: The United States, Italy and Spain provided the acute and convalescent COVID-19 samples.

Data came from immunoSEQ multiplex PCR; TCRdb stores just in-frame clones and leaves some out. Found here are fewer than 250,000 clones, less than 90% of them singletons; the top ten hold 1% to 1.4%. Trimming removed 2 bases at V and 8 bases at J, with 9 bases between. Germline V gene data show CDR1 as SGHAT and CDR2 as FQNNGV. This CDR3 comprises 12 residues. The chain employs TRBV11-2 and TRBJ1-2, with TRBD1 as a possible D gene (6 bases). Material for sequencing was peripheral blood. The receptor was derived from a man in his thirties or forties with acute or convalescent COVID-19. CDR3 nucleotide sequence: TGTGCCAGCAGCTTATGGGGGCAGGGCTACACCTTC. Translation: CASSLWGQGYTF.